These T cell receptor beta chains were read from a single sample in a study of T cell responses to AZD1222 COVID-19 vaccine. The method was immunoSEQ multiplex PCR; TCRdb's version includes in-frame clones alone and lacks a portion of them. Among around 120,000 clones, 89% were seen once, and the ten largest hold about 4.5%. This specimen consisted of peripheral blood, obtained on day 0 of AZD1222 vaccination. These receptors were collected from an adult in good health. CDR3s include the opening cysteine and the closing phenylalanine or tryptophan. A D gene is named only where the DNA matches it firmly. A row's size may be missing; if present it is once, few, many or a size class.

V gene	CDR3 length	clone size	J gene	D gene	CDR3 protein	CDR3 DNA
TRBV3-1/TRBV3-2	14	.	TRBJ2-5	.	CASSRGRLKETQYF	TGTGCCAGCAGCCGGGGACGGCTCAAGGAGACCCAGTACTTC
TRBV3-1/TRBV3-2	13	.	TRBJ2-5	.	CASSEPPKETQYF	TGTGCCAGCAGTGAACCACCCAAAGAGACCCAGTACTTC
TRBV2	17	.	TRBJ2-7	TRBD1	CASSEAEGQGALDEQYF	TGTGCCAGCAGTGAAGCGGAGGGACAGGGGGCGCTGGACGAGCAGTACTTC
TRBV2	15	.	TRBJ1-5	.	CASSGDRGGNQPQHF	TGTGCCAGCAGTGGGGATCGGGGAGGCAATCAGCCCCAGCATTTT
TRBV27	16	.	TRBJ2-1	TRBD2	CASGSGTSGSYNEQFF	TGTGCCAGCGGTTCGGGGACTAGCGGGAGTTATAATGAGCAGTTCTTC
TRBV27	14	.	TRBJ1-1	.	CASSFRAVAAEAFF	TGTGCCAGCAGTTTCAGGGCTGTCGCCGCTGAAGCTTTCTTT
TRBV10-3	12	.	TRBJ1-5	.	CAISDNNQPQHF	TGTGCCATCAGTGATAACAATCAGCCCCAGCATTTT
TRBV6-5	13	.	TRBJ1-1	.	CATAAGWGTEAFF	TGTGCCACCGCCGCCGGGTGGGGTACTGAAGCTTTCTTT
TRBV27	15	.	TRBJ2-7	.	CASRLATGQVYEQYF	TGTGCCAGCAGATTAGCGACGGGACAAGTCTACGAGCAGTACTTC
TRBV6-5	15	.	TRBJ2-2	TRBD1	CASRPDRGPTGELFF	TGTGCCAGCAGGCCTGACAGGGGGCCCACCGGGGAGCTGTTTTTT
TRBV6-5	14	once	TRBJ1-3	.	CASTHKSEGNTIYF	TGTGCCAGCACCCATAAATCGGAGGGAAACACCATATATTTT
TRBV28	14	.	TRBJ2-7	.	CASSSAGQAYEQYF	TGTGCCAGCAGTTCCGCCGGACAAGCCTACGAGCAGTACTTC
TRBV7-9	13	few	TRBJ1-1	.	CASSVAPNTEAFF	TGTGCCAGCAGTGTCGCCCCGAACACTGAAGCTTTCTTT
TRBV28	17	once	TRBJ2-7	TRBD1	CASSSPTTQQGSYEQYF	TGTGCCAGCAGTTCCCCCACCACGCAACAGGGGTCCTACGAGCAGTACTTC
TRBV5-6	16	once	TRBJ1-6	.	CASSPGGDIYNSPLHF	TGTGCCAGCAGCCCGGGGGGGGACATCTATAATTCACCCCTCCACTTT
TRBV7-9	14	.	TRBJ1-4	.	CASSFNGRWGKLFF	TGTGCCAGCAGCTTTAATGGCAGGTGGGGTAAACTGTTTTTT
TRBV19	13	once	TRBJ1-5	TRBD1	CAVGTVSNQPQHF	TGTGCCGTCGGGACAGTCTCAAATCAGCCCCAGCATTTT
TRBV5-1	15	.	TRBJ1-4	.	CASSPGLGANEKLFF	TGCGCCAGCAGCCCCGGGTTGGGGGCGAATGAAAAACTGTTTTTT
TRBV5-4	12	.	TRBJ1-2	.	CASSADIYGYTF	TGTGCCAGCAGCGCGGACATCTATGGCTACACCTTC
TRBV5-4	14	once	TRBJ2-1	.	CASSPRSGQGEQFF	TGTGCCAGCAGCCCCCGATCAGGTCAGGGTGAGCAGTTCTTC
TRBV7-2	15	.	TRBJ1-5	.	CASSLGGNSNQPQHF	TGTGCCAGCAGCTTAGGCGGGAATAGCAATCAGCCCCAGCATTTT
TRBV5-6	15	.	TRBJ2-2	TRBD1	CASTLTGTAPGELFF	TGTGCCAGCACCCTAACCGGGACAGCCCCCGGGGAGCTGTTTTTT
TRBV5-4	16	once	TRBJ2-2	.	CASSSQRGGGTGELFF	TGTGCCAGCAGCTCCCAAAGGGGTGGGGGCACCGGGGAGCTGTTTTTT
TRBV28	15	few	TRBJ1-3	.	CASRTLGGKGNTIYF	TGTGCCAGCAGGACCCTTGGGGGCAAAGGAAACACCATATATTTT
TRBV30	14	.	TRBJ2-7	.	CAWTLRGLSYEQYF	TGTGCCTGGACCCTACGGGGCCTATCCTACGAGCAGTACTTC
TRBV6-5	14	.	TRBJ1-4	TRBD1	CASSPGQGGEKLFF	TGTGCCAGCAGTCCGGGACAGGGTGGTGAAAAACTGTTTTTT
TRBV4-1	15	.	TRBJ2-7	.	CASSQEGGSSYEQYF	TGCGCCAGCAGCCAAGAGGGGGGCAGCTCCTACGAGCAGTACTTC
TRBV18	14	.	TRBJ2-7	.	CASSPPGLTYEQYF	TGTGCCAGCTCACCACCAGGGCTTACCTACGAGCAGTACTTC
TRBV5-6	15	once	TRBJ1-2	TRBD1	CASSWADRGLGGYTF	TGTGCCAGCAGCTGGGCGGACAGGGGGCTTGGTGGCTACACCTTC
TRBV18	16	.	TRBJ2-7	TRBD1	CASSPLVPGQGVEQYF	TGTGCCAGCTCACCACTCGTGCCGGGACAGGGGGTAGAGCAGTACTTC
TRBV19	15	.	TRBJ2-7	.	CASSPWTGSSYEQYF	TGTGCCAGTAGTCCCTGGACTGGAAGCTCCTACGAGCAGTACTTC
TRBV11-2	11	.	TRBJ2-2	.	CASSNTGELFF	TGTGCCAGCAGCAACACCGGGGAGCTGTTTTTT
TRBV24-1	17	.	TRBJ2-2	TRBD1	CATSDLPPGTGSRELFF	TGTGCCACCAGTGATTTGCCACCCGGGACAGGTAGTCGGGAGCTGTTTTTT
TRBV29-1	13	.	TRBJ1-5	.	CSVQRQVNQPQHF	TGCAGCGTTCAGAGACAGGTCAATCAGCCCCAGCATTTT
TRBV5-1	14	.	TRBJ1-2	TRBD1	CASRLGGGAGGYTF	TGCGCCAGCCGCCTTGGAGGGGGCGCCGGTGGCTACACCTTC
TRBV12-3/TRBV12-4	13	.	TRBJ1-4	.	CASSPDGNEKLFF	TGTGCCAGCAGTCCGGACGGTAATGAAAAACTGTTTTTT
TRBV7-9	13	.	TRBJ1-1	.	CASSSLSGTEAFF	TGTGCCAGCAGCTCACTTAGCGGCACTGAAGCTTTCTTT